This TCR beta chain was recovered during a study of beta chain features in type 1 diabetes. Study-level findings and limits: Naive, central memory and Treg TCRB repertoires seemed to resemble each other more closely in patients than they did in healthy donors. Type 1 diabetes patients had TCRB CDR3s that were shorter (moderately but significantly so) in all four CD4+ subsets. Unsettled here was the matter of whether HLA type influences TCRB rearrangement.

All of the isolated RNA was reverse transcribed, so expressed TCRB transcripts were sequenced. TCRdb's table, derived via immunoSEQ multiplex PCR, lists solely in-frame clones and lacks some. The sample contains 100,000 to 150,000 clones, roughly 10% of which appear only once. Sorting with CD45RO/CCR7/CD25/CD127/CD95/CD27 yielded naive, central memory, regulatory and stem-like memory CD4+ cells. A word on this clone: Its specificity is not known.

Sequences were obtained from central memory CD4+ T cells from blood. The TCR originated in a man aged 25 to 40 with type 1 diabetes.

Written as DNA, the CDR3 is TGTGCCAGCAGTTTAGTAGCGGGGGGGCGAGAGACCCAGTACTTC. Translating it yields CASSLVAGGRETQYF. The chain couples TRBV27 to TRBJ2-5; 11 bases fit TRBD2. Trimming at V came to 2 bases and at J to 4 bases, leaving 3 bases not matched to a gene. The germline CDR1 and CDR2 sequences are MNHEY and SMNVEV (reference sequence). This CDR3 is built from 15 residues.